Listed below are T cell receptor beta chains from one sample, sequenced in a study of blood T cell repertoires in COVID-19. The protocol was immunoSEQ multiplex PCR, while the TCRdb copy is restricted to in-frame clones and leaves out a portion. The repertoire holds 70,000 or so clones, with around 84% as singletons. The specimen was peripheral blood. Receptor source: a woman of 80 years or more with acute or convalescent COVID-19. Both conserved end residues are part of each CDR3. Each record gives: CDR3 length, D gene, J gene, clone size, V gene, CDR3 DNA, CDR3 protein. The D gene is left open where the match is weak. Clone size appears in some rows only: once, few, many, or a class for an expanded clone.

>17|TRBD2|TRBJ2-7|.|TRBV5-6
TGTGCCAGCAGCCGGGCGCGGGGGTTAGGGATCTCTAACGAGCAGTACTTC
CASSRARGLGISNEQYF
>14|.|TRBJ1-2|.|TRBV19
TGTGCCAGTAAAGTCGGAGCCCTGAACTATGGCTACACCTTC
CASKVGALNYGYTF
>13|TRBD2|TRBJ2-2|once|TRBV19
TGTGCCAGTAAAGGACTAGCAAGCGGGGAGCTGTTTTTT
CASKGLASGELFF
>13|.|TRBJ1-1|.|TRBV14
TGTGCCAGCAGCCAAAGTACAGCTACTGAAGCTTTCTTT
CASSQSTATEAFF
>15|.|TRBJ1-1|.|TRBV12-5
TGTGCTAGTGGGATGGGCCAGACCGCGAACACTGAAGCTTTCTTT
CASGMGQTANTEAFF
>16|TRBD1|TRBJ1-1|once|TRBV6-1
TGTGCCAGCAGTGGGCCGGGACAGGGGGCGGGCACTGAAGCTTTCTTT
CASSGPGQGAGTEAFF
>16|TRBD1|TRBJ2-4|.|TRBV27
TGTGCCAGCAGTCCGCACAGGGGTCTAGCCAAAAACATTCAGTACTTC
CASSPHRGLAKNIQYF
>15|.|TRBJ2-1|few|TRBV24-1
TGTGCCACCAGTGATAGTCTAGCCGGTGGTGATGAGCAGTTCTTC
CATSDSLAGGDEQFF
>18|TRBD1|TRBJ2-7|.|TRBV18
TGTGCCAGCTCACCACCGGGTGCCGGGACAGTGCCCTCCTACGAGCAGTACTTC
CASSPPGAGTVPSYEQYF
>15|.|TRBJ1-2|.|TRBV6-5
TGTGCCAGCAGCTACGGTCGAGGATACGGCCATGGCTACACCTTC
CASSYGRGYGHGYTF
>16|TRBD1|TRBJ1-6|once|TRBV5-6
TGTGCCAGCAGCCCGTCATGGGGACAGCAAAATTCACCCCTCCACTTT
CASSPSWGQQNSPLHF
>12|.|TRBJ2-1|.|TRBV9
TGTGCCAGCAGCGGCAGTTACAATGAGCAGTTCTTC
CASSGSYNEQFF
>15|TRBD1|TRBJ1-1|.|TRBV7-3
TGTGCCAGCAGGCGGGACAGTAGTCAGAACACTGAAGCTTTCTTT
CASRRDSSQNTEAFF
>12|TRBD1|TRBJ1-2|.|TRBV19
TGTGCCAGCAGATGGGGACAGTGGGACTACACCTTC
CASRWGQWDYTF
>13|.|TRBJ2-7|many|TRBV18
TGTGCCAGCTCACCACAGGGGGTCCACGAGCAGTACTTC
CASSPQGVHEQYF
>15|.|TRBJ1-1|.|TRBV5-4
TGTGCCAGCAGCTTGTCAGACAGGCGTGGTGGTGAAGCTTTCTTT
CASSLSDRRGGEAFF
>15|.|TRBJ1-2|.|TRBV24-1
TGTGCCACCAGTGCCCTGACGGCCCTACTTGGGGGCTACACCTTT
CATSALTALLGGYTF
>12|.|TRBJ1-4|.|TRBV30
TGTGCCTGGACTGGAGCTAATGAAAAACTGTTTTTT
CAWTGANEKLFF
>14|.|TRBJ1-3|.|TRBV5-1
TGCGCCAGCCGCGACCAGGGGTCTGGAAACACCATATATTTT
CASRDQGSGNTIYF
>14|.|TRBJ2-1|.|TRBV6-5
TGTGCCAGCAGTTACTCGAGGCAGGGGAATGAGCAGTTCTTC
CASSYSRQGNEQFF
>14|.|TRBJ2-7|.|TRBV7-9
TGTGCCAGCAGCTTGGATACTAGCTCCTACGAGCAGTACTTC
CASSLDTSSYEQYF
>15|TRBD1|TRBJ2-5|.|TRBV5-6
TGTGCCAGCAGCTCGCCGACAGGGGAAGGGGAGACCCAGTACTTC
CASSSPTGEGETQYF
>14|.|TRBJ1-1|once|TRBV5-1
TGCGCCAGCAGCTTGGCGAGTGAGAACACTGAAGCTTTCTTT
CASSLASENTEAFF
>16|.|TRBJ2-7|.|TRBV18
TGTGCCAGCTCACCACTAGCCGCGGGACGGGACTACGAGCAGTACTTC
CASSPLAAGRDYEQYF
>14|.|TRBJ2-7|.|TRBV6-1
TGTGCCAGCAGTGAAGGGGCGGGGACCTACGAGCAGTACTTC
CASSEGAGTYEQYF
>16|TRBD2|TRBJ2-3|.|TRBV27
TGTGCCAGCAGTTATTGGGCTAGCGGGGGCCATCATACGCAGTATTTT
CASSYWASGGHHTQYF
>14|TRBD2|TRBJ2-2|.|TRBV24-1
TGTGCCACCAGTAATAGCGGGGGGGCCGGGGAGCTGTTTTTT
CATSNSGGAGELFF
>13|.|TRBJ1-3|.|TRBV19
TGTGCCAGTATGGCGCAGCCTAGTCACACCATATATTTT
CASMAQPSHTIYF
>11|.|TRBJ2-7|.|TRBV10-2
TGCGCCAGCAGTGGTACCGGCGAGCAGTACTTC
CASSGTGEQYF